This passage covers 22 T cell receptor beta chains from one sample sequenced in a study of PD-1 blockade in classical Hodgkin lymphoma. Produced via immunoSEQ multiplex PCR; TCRdb's table is partial and in-frame only. The data show roughly 2,700 clones, with around 75% seen just once and roughly 25% held by the top ten. Described time point: cycle 4 day 1 (C4D1), after five to seven weeks of nivolumab. Every patient relapsed after autologous stem cell transplantation, and brentuximab vedotin exposure varied. CD8+ T cell isolation from thawed PBMCs was performed by magnetic negative selection. The sequenced sample was CD8+ T cells from blood, obtained before the fourth cycle of nivolumab. These receptors came from a human donor with classical Hodgkin lymphoma.

The CDR3 loop reads CATSRVPGDEQYF. Here the CDR3 DNA reads TGTGCCACCAGCAGAGTACCAGGGGACGAGCAGTACTTC. This chain links TRBV15 with TRBJ2-7, with D maybe TRBD1 (6 bases). CDR1 LNHNV and CDR2 YYDKDF come from the germline V gene (reference sequence). Trimming took 1 base from V and 5 from J, leaving 9 bases between them. The CDR3 has 13 amino acids.

The rearrangement joins TRBV19 to TRBJ2-2, with D perhaps assigned TRBD1 or TRBD2 (6 bases each). Germline loops: CDR1 LNHDA, CDR2 SQIVND (reference sequence). V gave up 5 bases and J gave up 1 base, with 11 bases separating them. The CDR3 has 15 residues. The CDR3 protein is CASSFRGQNTGELFF. The CDR3 nucleotides read TGTGCCAGTAGTTTTCGGGGGCAGAACACCGGGGAGCTGTTTTTT.

V and J are TRBV11-2 and TRBJ2-4, with 11 bases aligning to TRBD1. Germline values: CDR1 SGHAT, CDR2 FQNNGV. V shed 0 bases, J shed 11 bases, and the junction held 6 bases outside the gene matches. The CDR3 is 15 amino acids. The CDR3 region is CASSLEIAGQGVQYF. Written as DNA, the CDR3 is TGTGCCAGCAGCTTAGAGATTGCGGGACAGGGGGTTCAGTACTTC.

The chain employs TRBV5-1 and TRBJ1-1; no clear D. From germline, CDR1 is SGHRS and CDR2 YFSETQ. The CDR3 extends over 15 amino acids. V gave up 4 bases and J gave up 2 bases, with 15 bases separating them. CDR3 in amino acids: CASSPMGQTNTEAFF. The CDR3 nucleotides are TGCGCCAGCAGCCCCATGGGTCAGACCAACACTGAAGCTTTCTTT.

The rearrangement joins TRBV2 to TRBJ2-3; D possibly uses TRBD1 or TRBD2 (6 bases each). The germline V and J ends were trimmed by 9 bases and 0 bases, with 16 bases remaining between them. Germline lookup yields CDR1 SNHLY and CDR2 FYNNEI. The CDR3 has 15 amino acids. Here the CDR3 reads CARGGISYSTDTQYF. CDR3 DNA sequence: TGTGCCAGAGGGGGGATTTCTTATAGCACAGATACGCAGTATTTT.

The CDR3 DNA sequence: TGTGCCAGCAGTGTTGAGGGGGGGAACACTGAAGCTTTCTTT. Its translation is CASSVEGGNTEAFF. The J gene is TRBJ1-1, the V gene TRBV6-5, with D possibly being TRBD1 (6 bases). Trimming cost V 5 bases and J 1 base, with 11 bases left between them. Germline V gene lookup returns CDR1 MNHEY and CDR2 SVGAGI. CDR3 size: 14 residues.

CDR3 amino acids: CATSREGTQPQHF. CDR3 in DNA: TGTGCCACCAGCAGAGAGGGTACGCAGCCCCAGCATTTT. This chain links TRBV15 with TRBJ1-5, with unresolved D. The CDR3 has 13 amino acids. Trimming took 0 bases from V and 7 from J, leaving 7 bases between them. The germline gives CDR1 LNHNV, CDR2 YYDKDF (reference sequence). The whole variable domain, filled in from reference TRBV15 and TRBJ1-5, reads DAMVIQNPRYQVTQFGKPVTLSCSQTLNHNVMYWYQQKSSQAPKLLFHYYDKDFNNEADTPDNFQSRRPNTSFCFLDIRSPGLGDTAMYLCATSREGTQPQHFGDGTRLSIL.

The chain carries TRBV19 and TRBJ1-4, with TRBD1 as a possible D gene (6 bases). The CDR3 is 14 amino acids. V shed 2 bases and J shed 5 bases, with 9 bases lying between them. Germline CDR1 reads LNHDA; CDR2 reads SQIVND (reference sequence). CDR3 sequence reads: CASSITGGNEKLFF. For the CDR3, the DNA is TGTGCCAGTAGTATAACTGGGGGCAATGAAAAACTGTTTTTT.

This chain joins TRBV5-1 and TRBJ2-1; no clear D. Germline loops: CDR1 SGHRS, CDR2 YFSETQ. This CDR3 has 13 amino acids. The V end was cut by 2 bases, the J end by 4 bases, with 7 bases between. The CDR3 protein is CASSLQAYNEQFF. The CDR3 bases are TGCGCCAGCAGCTTACAAGCTTACAATGAGCAGTTCTTC.

This chain joins TRBV7-2 and TRBJ2-3, with D maybe TRBD2 (6 bases). Germline V gives CDR1 SGHTA, CDR2 FQGNSA. V was cut by 3 bases and J by 3 bases, with 16 bases left in between. This CDR3 spans 16 amino acids. CDR3 loop: CASSLGPGDGTDTQYF. CDR3 coding DNA: TGTGCCAGCAGCTTGGGGCCGGGGGACGGTACAGATACGCAGTATTTT.

In this sample, this clone turned up a few times. The V call is TRBV7-3, the J call TRBJ1-1; 7 bases align to TRBD1. Looked up from germline, CDR1 is SGHTA and CDR2 is FQGTGA. The CDR3 has 14 amino acids. V was clipped by 1 base and J by 6 bases; unmatched bases: 5. The CDR3 region is CASSLSGTAPEAFF. CDR3 bases: TGTGCCAGCAGCTTAAGTGGGACAGCTCCTGAAGCTTTCTTT.

The chain couples TRBV13 to TRBJ2-1, with a tentative D call TRBD1 (5 bases). This CDR3 contains 13 residues. Trimming took off 1 base at V and 4 bases at J, with 5 bases between the two ends. Germline V lookup: CDR1 PRHDT, CDR2 FYEKMQ (reference sequence). CDR3 sequence: CASSLEGYNEQFF. The CDR3 nucleotides are TGTGCCAGCAGCTTAGAGGGGTACAATGAGCAGTTCTTC. The full variable domain, rest sourced from reference TRBV13 and TRBJ2-1, is AAGVIQSPRHLIKEKRETATLKCYPIPRHDTVYWYQQGPGQDPQFLISFYEKMQSDKGSIPDRFSAQQFSDYHSELNMSSLELGDSALYFCASSLEGYNEQFFGPGTRLTVL.

This clone was observed once. The chain recombines TRBV9 with TRBJ2-2, with 8 bases aligning to TRBD1. The germline gives CDR1 SGDLS, CDR2 YYNGEE. V lost 4 bases to trimming and J lost 3 bases; unmatched junction nucleotides: 14. The length of the CDR3 is 18 residues. For the CDR3, the DNA is TGTGCCAGCAGCCCCTGGGCTCAGGGGGCTGTGGACACCGGGGAGCTGTTTTTT. This sequence encodes CASSPWAQGAVDTGELFF.

V usage is TRBV11-1 and J usage is TRBJ2-2; D is perhaps TRBD2 (6 bases). The CDR3 totals 13 residues. Germline CDR1 is SGHAT and CDR2 is FQDESV (reference sequence). The V end lost 5 bases, the J end lost 6 bases, and 10 bases lay between the germline ends. This CDR3 reads CASSPTGAGELFF. The CDR3 DNA is TGTGCCAGCAGCCCAACGGGGGCCGGGGAGCTGTTTTTT.

V is TRBV7-9 and J is TRBJ1-4, with D hard to call. The CDR3 is made up of 16 amino acids. Per germline, CDR1 SEHNR and CDR2 FQNEAQ (reference sequence). Trimming cost V 5 bases and J 5 bases, with 18 bases left between them. CDR3 residues: CASSQRTAPINEKLFF. CDR3 coding DNA: TGTGCCAGCAGCCAACGGACGGCTCCCATAAATGAAAAACTGTTTTTT.

The chain employs TRBV4-2 and TRBJ1-2; 7 bases fit TRBD1. This CDR3 has 17 residues. The ends lost 0 bases at V and 4 bases at J; junction bases unmatched: 11. Germline CDR1 is LGHNA and CDR2 is YNFKEQ. The CDR3 region is CASSQDLGTGELYGYTF. The CDR3 coding sequence is TGTGCCAGCAGCCAAGATCTGGGAACAGGGGAACTCTATGGCTACACCTTC.

The gene calls are TRBV4-3 and TRBJ1-1, with TRBD1 as a possible D gene (5 bases). CDR3 length equals 16 residues. The germline CDR1 and CDR2 sequences are LGHNA and YSLEER. V gave up 3 bases and J gave up 2 bases, with 16 bases separating them. This CDR3 is CASSHSLGRGNTEAFF. CDR3 DNA sequence: TGCGCCAGCAGCCATTCTCTGGGGCGGGGAAACACTGAAGCTTTCTTT.

This clone is classed as large. This chain connects TRBV28 to TRBJ2-3; D not certain. Trimming left V 2 bases short and J 2 bases short, with 11 bases between. Per germline, CDR1 MDHEN and CDR2 SYDVKM. The CDR3 is 15 amino acids. The CDR3, as DNA: TGTGCCAGCAGTTTAAGCAAGTTCTACACAGATACGCAGTATTTT. It is translated as CASSLSKFYTDTQYF.

This clone has only one observation. The chain combines TRBV4-1 with TRBJ2-7, with TRBD2 matching over 11 bases. Per the germline V gene, CDR1 is MGHRA and CDR2 is YSYEKL. The CDR3 consists of 17 residues. V lost 0 bases to trimming and J lost 4 bases; unmatched junction nucleotides: 8. CDR3 sequence reads: CASSQELPGLAVYEQYF. Here the CDR3 DNA reads TGCGCCAGCAGCCAAGAATTGCCGGGACTAGCGGTATACGAGCAGTACTTC.

This clone was seen a single time. The chain couples TRBV27 to TRBJ2-7, with D perhaps matching TRBD1 or TRBD2 (5 bases each). The germline V gene encodes CDR1 MNHEY and CDR2 SMNVEV (reference sequence). The V end lost 4 bases, the J end lost 2 bases, and 18 bases lay between the germline ends. There are 16 residues in the CDR3. CDR3 loop: CASSSSRDGYPYEQYF. The CDR3 DNA follows: TGTGCCAGCAGTTCCTCCCGGGACGGATATCCCTACGAGCAGTACTTC.

The rearrangement uses TRBV4-1 and TRBJ2-2; D is unclear. Germline V CDR1 and CDR2: MGHRA, YSYEKL. The V gene lost 3 bases and the J gene lost 6 bases, with 17 bases spanning the gap. The CDR3 extends over 16 amino acids. The CDR3, as DNA: TGCGCCAGCAGCCAGCCCTTGGCGGATTTACCCGGGGAGCTGTTTTTT. It encodes CASSQPLADLPGELFF.

In DNA, the CDR3 is TGTGCCAGCAGCCCATGGGGGGGGGCCCACAATGAGCAGTTCTTC. This gives the protein CASSPWGGAHNEQFF. The chain links TRBV7-6 to TRBJ2-1; weak D call: TRBD2 (7 bases). The germline V gene has CDR1 SGHVS and CDR2 FNYEAQ. The V gene lost 5 bases and the J gene lost 5 bases, with 16 bases spanning the gap. The CDR3 covers 15 residues.